One sample yielded the 6 T cell receptor beta chains listed below, sequenced in a study of T cell responses to AZD1222 COVID-19 vaccine. Produced via immunoSEQ multiplex PCR; TCRdb's table is partial and in-frame only. The sample holds 95,000 to 100,000 clones; approximately 84% are singletons and the top ten take approximately 15%. The material was peripheral blood, obtained on day 0 of AZD1222 vaccination. The receptors shown here come from an adult in good health.

V is TRBV5-1 and J is TRBJ1-2; maybe TRBD1 (6 bases). Trimming stripped 5 bases from V and 8 bases from J, with 19 bases between. This CDR3 comprises 14 residues. Germline V gene sequence: CDR1 SGHRS, CDR2 YFSETQ. This chain's CDR3 is CASSILQGSGGYTF. The CDR3 DNA sequence: TGCGCCAGCAGTATCCTACAGGGTAGTGGGGGCTACACCTTC.

The chain is built from TRBV5-1 and TRBJ2-1; 7 nucleotides match TRBD2. Germline V gene data show CDR1 as SGHRS and CDR2 as YFSETQ. CDR3 length: 15 amino acids. The J segment lost 3 bases and the V segment lost 3 bases, leaving 6 bases of the junction unmatched. As DNA, the CDR3 is TGCGCCAGCAGCTGGGAGGGGAACAGCTACAATGAGCAGTTCTTC. It yields the protein CASSWEGNSYNEQFF.

The chain recombines TRBV9 with TRBJ2-1, with 7 bases matching TRBD2. The trim removed 0 bases at V and 5 bases at J, leaving 2 bases unmatched. The CDR3 spans 14 residues. Germline assignment: CDR1 SGDLS and CDR2 YYNGEE. The CDR3 reads CASSVGGTNNEQFF. The CDR3 DNA follows: TGTGCCAGCAGCGTAGGGGGGACTAACAATGAGCAGTTCTTC.

V is TRBV6-5 and J is TRBJ2-7; D call uncertain. Trimming removed 3 bases at V and 6 bases at J, with 6 bases between. CDR1 and CDR2 (germline): MNHEY, SVGAGI. CDR3 length equals 11 residues. The CDR3 reads CASSYLREQYF. The CDR3 DNA is TGTGCCAGCAGTTATCTGCGCGAGCAGTACTTC.

The rearrangement links TRBV4-1 to TRBJ2-7; 8 bases fit TRBD1. This CDR3 contains 13 residues. The germline gives CDR1 MGHRA, CDR2 YSYEKL. J lost 13 bases, V lost 0 bases, and 8 bases had no gene match. In DNA, the CDR3 is TGCGCCAGCAGCCAAGATCTGAGGACAGGGTCTTACTTC. Translating it yields CASSQDLRTGSYF.

The genes are TRBV6-1 and TRBJ1-2; unclear D gene. V was shortened by 2 bases and J by 5 bases, with 18 bases between the two germline ends. Germline CDR1 and CDR2: MNHNS and SASEGT. CDR3 length equals 16 residues. CDR3: CASSEFSFVVSYGYTF. The CDR3 coding sequence is TGTGCCAGCAGTGAATTTAGTTTTGTAGTTTCTTATGGCTACACCTTC.